The 14 T cell receptor beta chains listed next were all sequenced from one sample in a study of blood T cell repertoires in COVID-19. Only in-frame clones appear in the TCRdb table, and some are missing; sequencing was by immunoSEQ multiplex PCR. Of roughly 99,000 clones in the sample, 79% were seen once. The sequencing input was peripheral blood. Receptor source: a woman of 80 years or more with active or convalescent COVID-19.

V is TRBV29-1 and J is TRBJ2-7, with 9 bases that match TRBD2. Germline values: CDR1 SQVTM, CDR2 ANQGSEA. The length of the CDR3 is 14 residues. V shed 7 bases and J 0 bases; nucleotides not matched to a gene: 7. The CDR3 loop reads CSGGYSGSSYEQYF. CDR3 coding DNA: TGCAGCGGTGGCTATAGCGGGAGCTCCTACGAGCAGTACTTC.

The V gene is TRBV20-1, the J gene TRBJ2-5; D perhaps matches TRBD1 (6 bases). The germline V gene encodes CDR1 DFQATT and CDR2 SNEGSKA (reference sequence). This CDR3 comprises 11 residues. With 1 base removed from V and 14 bases from J, the gap between germline ends came to 14 bases. The CDR3 here is CSARGDRRLYF. CDR3 nucleotide sequence: TGCAGTGCTAGAGGAGACAGGCGACTCTACTTC.

This chain links TRBV6-2 or TRBV6-3 with TRBJ1-2; 9 positions match TRBD1. The V gene end was trimmed by 5 bases and the J gene end by 0 bases; junction bases not matched to a gene: 7. The CDR3 spans 16 residues. CDR1 and CDR2 from the germline V gene are MNHEY and SVGEGT. The CDR3 DNA is TGTGCCAGCAGTAAAGAGGGACAGGGTACTAACTATGGCTACACCTTC. It translates to CASSKEGQGTNYGYTF.

The J gene is TRBJ1-1, the V gene TRBV2; the D is unclear. V gave up 6 bases and J gave up 10 bases, with 18 bases separating them. CDR1 SNHLY and CDR2 FYNNEI come from the germline V gene. This CDR3 contains 13 residues. CDR3 nucleotide sequence: TGTGCCAGCAGGTCGACTTCTAACTCTGGAGCTTTCTTT. Translated: CASRSTSNSGAFF.

This chain joins TRBV20-1 and TRBJ2-5, with D hard to call. This CDR3 has 15 amino acids. Trimming pared 3 bases from V and 1 base from J, leaving 15 bases between. From germline, CDR1 is DFQATT and CDR2 SNEGSKA (reference sequence). The CDR3 bases are TGCAGTGCTAGTTCCGTACGCGATTTCCAAGAGACCCAGTACTTC. Translation gives CSASSVRDFQETQYF.

This chain uses TRBV6-5 with TRBJ2-5; no reliable D call. The germline gives CDR1 MNHEY, CDR2 SVGAGI. The V end lost 0 bases, the J end lost 2 bases, and 10 bases lay between the germline ends. This CDR3 has 15 amino acids. The DNA for the CDR3 is TGTGCCAGCAGTTACTCGTGGGCTAAACAAGAGACCCAGTACTTC. The encoded protein is CASSYSWAKQETQYF.

The chain employs TRBV27 and TRBJ1-1, with TRBD1 as a possible D gene (5 bases). The germline gives CDR1 MNHEY, CDR2 SMNVEV (reference sequence). The CDR3 covers 13 residues. Deletions cut 5 bases from V and 7 bases from J, with 14 bases between. The CDR3 DNA reads TGTGCCAGCAGTGCAGCGGGGGAGGGTGAAGCTTTCTTT. This gives the protein CASSAAGEGEAFF.

J is TRBJ2-5 and V is TRBV28; 7 bases are shared with TRBD1. Germline assignment: CDR1 MDHEN and CDR2 SYDVKM. The length of the CDR3 is 15 residues. The V gene end was trimmed by 5 bases and the J gene end by 1 base; junction bases not matched to a gene: 7. The CDR3, as DNA: TGTGCCAGCAGTACAAATGGACAGGCCCAAGAGACCCAGTACTTC. Translating gives CASSTNGQAQETQYF.

This clone was seen a few times. CDR3 loop: CASRMQGTNTEAFF. For the CDR3, the DNA is TGTGCCAGCAGGATGCAGGGTACGAACACTGAAGCTTTCTTT. This chain uses TRBV6-4 with TRBJ1-1; weak D call: TRBD1 (5 bases). V dropped 6 bases and J dropped 1 base, with 12 bases sitting between them. Germline CDR1 is MRHNA and CDR2 is SNTAGT. CDR3 length: 14 amino acids.

The chain is built from TRBV6-5 and TRBJ1-2, with D possibly being TRBD1 (6 bases). Trimming took 7 bases from V and 4 from J, leaving 19 bases between them. The CDR3 runs to 15 residues. Looked up from germline, CDR1 is MNHEY and CDR2 is SVGAGI. CDR3 amino acids: CASILTVGAGYGYTF. Written as DNA, the CDR3 is TGTGCCAGCATCCTAACAGTGGGGGCGGGCTATGGCTACACCTTC.

V is TRBV5-4 and J is TRBJ1-1, with 8 nucleotides matching TRBD1. Looked up from germline, CDR1 is SGHNT and CDR2 is YYREEE (reference sequence). V lost 5 bases and J lost 1; bases outside the gene matches: 4. There are 14 residues in the CDR3. The CDR3 DNA is TGTGCCAGCAGTCAGGACAGGGCGAACACTGAAGCTTTCTTT. Its translation: CASSQDRANTEAFF.

The rearrangement joins TRBV5-6 to TRBJ1-1; D perhaps matches TRBD1 (6 bases). The V end was cut by 4 bases, the J end by 5 bases, with 9 bases between. CDR1 SGHDT and CDR2 YYEEEE come from the germline V gene. This CDR3 region has 12 residues. The CDR3 protein is CASSLGATEAFF. CDR3 bases: TGTGCCAGCAGCCTGGGGGCAACTGAAGCTTTCTTT.

This chain connects TRBV9 to TRBJ1-6, with D perhaps TRBD1 (6 bases). Trimming took 3 bases from V and 14 from J, leaving 18 bases between them. The germline V gene encodes CDR1 SGDLS and CDR2 YYNGEE. The CDR3 totals 14 residues. The CDR3 loop reads CASSAGSTGLTLHF. In DNA form, the CDR3 reads TGTGCCAGCAGCGCAGGGTCGACAGGCCTCACCCTCCACTTT.

The chain joins TRBV6-2 or TRBV6-3 to TRBJ1-2; the D gene is possibly TRBD1 (6 bases). This CDR3 region has 14 residues. Germline CDR1 is MNHEY and CDR2 is SVGEGT. V was clipped by 6 bases and J by 3 bases, with 14 bases between them. The CDR3 sequence is CASSPGHSDYGYTF. In DNA form, the CDR3 reads TGTGCCAGCAGCCCGGGACACTCGGACTATGGCTACACCTTC.